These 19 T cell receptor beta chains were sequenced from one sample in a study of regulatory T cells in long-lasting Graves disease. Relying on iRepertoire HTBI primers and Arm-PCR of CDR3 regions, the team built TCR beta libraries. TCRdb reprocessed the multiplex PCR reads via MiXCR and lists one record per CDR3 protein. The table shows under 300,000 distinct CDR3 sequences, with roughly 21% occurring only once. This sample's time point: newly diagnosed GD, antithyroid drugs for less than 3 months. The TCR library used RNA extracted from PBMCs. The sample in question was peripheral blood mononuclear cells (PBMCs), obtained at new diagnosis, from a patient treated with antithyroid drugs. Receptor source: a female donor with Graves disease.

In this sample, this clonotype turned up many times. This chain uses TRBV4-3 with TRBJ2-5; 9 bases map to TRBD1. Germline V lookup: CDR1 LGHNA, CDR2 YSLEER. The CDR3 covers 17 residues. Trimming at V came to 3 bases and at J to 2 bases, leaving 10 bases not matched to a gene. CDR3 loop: CASSQTTGGLAQETQYF. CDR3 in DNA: TGCGCCAGCAGCCAGACGACAGGGGGTCTCGCACAAGAGACCCAGTACTTC.

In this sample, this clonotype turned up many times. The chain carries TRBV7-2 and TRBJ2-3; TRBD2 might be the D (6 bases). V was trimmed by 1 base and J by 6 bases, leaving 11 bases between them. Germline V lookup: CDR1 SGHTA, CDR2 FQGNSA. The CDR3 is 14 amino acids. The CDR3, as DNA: TGTGCCAGCAGCTTAGGCGGGGCCCCCGATACGCAGTATTTT. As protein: CASSLGGAPDTQYF.

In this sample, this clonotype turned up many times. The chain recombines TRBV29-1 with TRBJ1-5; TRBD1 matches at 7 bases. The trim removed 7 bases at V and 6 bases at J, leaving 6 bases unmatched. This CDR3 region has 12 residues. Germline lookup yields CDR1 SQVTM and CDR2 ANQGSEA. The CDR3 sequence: CSAAQGSQPQHF. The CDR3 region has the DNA TGCAGCGCCGCACAGGGGAGTCAGCCCCAGCATTTT.

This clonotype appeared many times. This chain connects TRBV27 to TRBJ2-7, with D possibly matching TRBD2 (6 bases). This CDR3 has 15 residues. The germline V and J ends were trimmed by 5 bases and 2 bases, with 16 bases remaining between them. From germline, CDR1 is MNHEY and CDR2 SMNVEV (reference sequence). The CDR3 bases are TGTGCCAGCAGTGACCCCCTCGGAGGGGCCTACGAGCAGTACTTC. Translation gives CASSDPLGGAYEQYF.

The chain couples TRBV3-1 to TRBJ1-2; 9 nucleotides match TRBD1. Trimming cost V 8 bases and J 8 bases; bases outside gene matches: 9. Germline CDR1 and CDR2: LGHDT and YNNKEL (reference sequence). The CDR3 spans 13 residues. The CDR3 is CASGGDRAKGYTF. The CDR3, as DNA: TGTGCCAGCGGAGGGGACAGGGCAAAGGGCTACACCTTC.

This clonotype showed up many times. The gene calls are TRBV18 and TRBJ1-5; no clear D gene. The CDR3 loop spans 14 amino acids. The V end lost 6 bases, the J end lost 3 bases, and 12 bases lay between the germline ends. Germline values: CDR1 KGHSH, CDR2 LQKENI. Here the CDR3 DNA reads TGTGCCAGCTCTCCGGACGGAAACAATCAGCCCCAGCATTTT. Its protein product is CASSPDGNNQPQHF.

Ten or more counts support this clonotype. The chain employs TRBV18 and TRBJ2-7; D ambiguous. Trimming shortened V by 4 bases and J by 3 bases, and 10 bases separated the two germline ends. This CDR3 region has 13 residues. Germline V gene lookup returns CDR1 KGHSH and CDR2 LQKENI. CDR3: CASSLRENYEQYF. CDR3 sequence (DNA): TGTGCCAGCTCACTTAGGGAAAACTACGAGCAGTACTTC.

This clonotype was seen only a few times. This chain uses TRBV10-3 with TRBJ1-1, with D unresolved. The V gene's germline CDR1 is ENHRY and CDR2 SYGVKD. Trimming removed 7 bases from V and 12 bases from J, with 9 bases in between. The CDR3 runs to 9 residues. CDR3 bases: TGTGCCATCACGGTGAGGCCTTTCTTT. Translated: CAITVRPFF.

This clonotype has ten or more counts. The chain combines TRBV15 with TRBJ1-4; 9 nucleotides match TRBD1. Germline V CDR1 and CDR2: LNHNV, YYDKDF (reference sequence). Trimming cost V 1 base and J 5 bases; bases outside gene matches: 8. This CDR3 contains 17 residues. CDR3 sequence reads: CATSRGTGDPRNEKLFF. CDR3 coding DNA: TGTGCCACCAGCAGAGGGACAGGGGATCCCCGAAATGAAAAACTGTTTTTT. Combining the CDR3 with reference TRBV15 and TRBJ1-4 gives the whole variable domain DAMVIQNPRYQVTQFGKPVTLSCSQTLNHNVMYWYQQKSSQAPKLLFHYYDKDFNNEADTPDNFQSRRPNTSFCFLDIRSPGLGDTAMYLCATSRGTGDPRNEKLFFGSGTQLSVL.

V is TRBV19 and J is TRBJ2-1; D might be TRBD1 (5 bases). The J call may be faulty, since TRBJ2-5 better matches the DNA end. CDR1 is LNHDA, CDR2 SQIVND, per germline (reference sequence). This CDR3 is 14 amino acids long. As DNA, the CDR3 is TGTGCCAGTAGTTGGCAGGGTCACGGAGAGACCCAGTACTTC. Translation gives CASSWQGHGETQYF.

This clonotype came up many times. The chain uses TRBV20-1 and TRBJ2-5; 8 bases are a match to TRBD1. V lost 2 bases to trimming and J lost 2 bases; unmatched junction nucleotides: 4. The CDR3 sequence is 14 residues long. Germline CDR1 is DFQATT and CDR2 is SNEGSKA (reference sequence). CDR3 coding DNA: TGCAGTGCTAGAAGGAGGGACAGGCAAGAGACCCAGTACTTC. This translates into CSARRRDRQETQYF.

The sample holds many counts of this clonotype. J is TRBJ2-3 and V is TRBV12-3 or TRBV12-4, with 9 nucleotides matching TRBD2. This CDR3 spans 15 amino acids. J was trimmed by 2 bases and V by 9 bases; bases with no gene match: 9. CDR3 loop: CASSPLAGTTDTQYF. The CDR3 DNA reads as TGTGCCAGTAGTCCTCTAGCGGGAACCACAGATACGCAGTATTTT.

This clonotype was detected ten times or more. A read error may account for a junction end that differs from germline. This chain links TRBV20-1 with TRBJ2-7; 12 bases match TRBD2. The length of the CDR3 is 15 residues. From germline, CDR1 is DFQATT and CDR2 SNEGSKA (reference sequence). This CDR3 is CSARETSGRLNEQYF. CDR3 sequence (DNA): TGCAGTGCTCGAGAGACTAGCGGGAGACTTAACGAGCAGTACTTC.

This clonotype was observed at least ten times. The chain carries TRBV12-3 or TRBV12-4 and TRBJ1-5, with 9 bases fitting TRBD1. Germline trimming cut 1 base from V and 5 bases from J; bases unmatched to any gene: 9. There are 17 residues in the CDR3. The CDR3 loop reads CASSLDLGQGSHQPQHF. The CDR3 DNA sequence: TGTGCCAGCAGTTTAGACTTAGGACAGGGGAGCCATCAGCCCCAGCATTTT.

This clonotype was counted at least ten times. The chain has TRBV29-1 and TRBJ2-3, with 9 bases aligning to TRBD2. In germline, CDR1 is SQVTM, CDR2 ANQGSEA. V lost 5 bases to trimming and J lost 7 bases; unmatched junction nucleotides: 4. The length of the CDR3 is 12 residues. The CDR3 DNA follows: TGCAGCGTTCCTAGCGGGATTTATACGCAGTATTTT. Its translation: CSVPSGIYTQYF.

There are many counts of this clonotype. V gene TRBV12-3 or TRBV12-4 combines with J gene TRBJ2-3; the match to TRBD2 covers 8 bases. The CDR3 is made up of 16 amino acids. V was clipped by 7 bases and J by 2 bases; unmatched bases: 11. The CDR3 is CASKGSGGPPTDTQYF. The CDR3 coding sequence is TGTGCCAGCAAAGGCAGCGGGGGCCCTCCCACAGATACGCAGTATTTT.

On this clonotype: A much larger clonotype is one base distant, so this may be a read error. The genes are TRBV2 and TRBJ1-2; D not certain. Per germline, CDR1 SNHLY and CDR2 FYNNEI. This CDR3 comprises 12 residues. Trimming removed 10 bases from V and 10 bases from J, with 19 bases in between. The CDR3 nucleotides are TGTGCCACCGCGGGAGCCCCGGGTGTCTACACCTTC. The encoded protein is CATAGAPGVYTF.

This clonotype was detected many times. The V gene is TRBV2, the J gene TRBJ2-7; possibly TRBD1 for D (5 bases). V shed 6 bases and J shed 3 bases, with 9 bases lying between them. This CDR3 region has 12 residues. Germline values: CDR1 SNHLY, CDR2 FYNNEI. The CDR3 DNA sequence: TGTGCCAGCAGGTCAGACAGCTACGAGCAGTACTTC. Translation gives CASRSDSYEQYF.

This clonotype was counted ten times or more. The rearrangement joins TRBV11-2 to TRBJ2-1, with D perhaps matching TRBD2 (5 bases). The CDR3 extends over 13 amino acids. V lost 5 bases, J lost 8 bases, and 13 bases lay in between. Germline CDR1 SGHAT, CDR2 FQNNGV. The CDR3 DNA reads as TGTGCCAGCAGCCAATTCGGGGTTCATGAGCAGTTCTTC. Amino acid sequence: CASSQFGVHEQFF.